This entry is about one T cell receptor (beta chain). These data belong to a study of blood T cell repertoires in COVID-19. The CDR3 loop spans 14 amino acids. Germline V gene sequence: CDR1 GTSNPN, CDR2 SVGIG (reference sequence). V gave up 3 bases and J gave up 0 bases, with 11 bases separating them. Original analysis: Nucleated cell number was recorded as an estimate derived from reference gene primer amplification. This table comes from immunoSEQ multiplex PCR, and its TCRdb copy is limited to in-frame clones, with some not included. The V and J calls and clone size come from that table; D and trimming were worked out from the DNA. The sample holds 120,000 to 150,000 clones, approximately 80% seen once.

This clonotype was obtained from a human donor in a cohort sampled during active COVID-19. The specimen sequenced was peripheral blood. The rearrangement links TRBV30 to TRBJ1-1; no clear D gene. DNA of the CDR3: TGTGCCTGGAGCCTGGACGGGATGAACACTGAAGCTTTCTTT. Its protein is CAWSLDGMNTEAFF. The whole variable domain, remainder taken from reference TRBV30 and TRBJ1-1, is SQTIHQWPATLVQPVGSPLSLECTVEGTSNPNLYWYRQAAGRGLQLLFYSVGIGQISSEVPQNLSASRPQDRQFILSSKKLLLSDSGFYLCAWSLDGMNTEAFFGQGTRLTVV.